The T cell receptor beta chain under discussion was sequenced for a study of a mutant IDH1 vaccine in newly diagnosed glioma. On the study more broadly: There were about 60% males and approximately 38% females among treated patients, whose mean age was about 40 years. Before enrollment, patients got radiotherapy alone, temozolomide alone, or mostly the combination. Findings and caveats of the study: The study observed vaccine-induced immune responses in 90% to 95% of patients.

Germline CDR1 reads GTSNPN; CDR2 reads SVGIG (reference sequence). V lost 3 bases and J lost 7, with 16 bases in between. This CDR3 contains 15 residues. Specified time point: baseline, week 1 (first vaccination visit). Treatment defined: pre-vaccination baseline after standard-of-care therapy. TCRdb's copy holds only in-frame clones and misses some; the assay was immunoSEQ multiplex PCR. The sample has 35,000 to 40,000 clones, around 78% seen once. Regarding this clone: Its antigen is unidentified.

Sequencing used PBMCs, obtained from a glioma patient treated with radiotherapy, temozolomide or both. The J gene is TRBJ1-6, the V gene TRBV30; no definite D call. The TCR originated in a middle-aged man with glioma. Some clones in this sample may be carry-over from other donors' samples. CDR3 region: CAWRNKPGLNSPLHF. In DNA form, the CDR3 reads TGTGCCTGGAGGAACAAACCGGGATTAAATTCACCCCTCCACTTT.